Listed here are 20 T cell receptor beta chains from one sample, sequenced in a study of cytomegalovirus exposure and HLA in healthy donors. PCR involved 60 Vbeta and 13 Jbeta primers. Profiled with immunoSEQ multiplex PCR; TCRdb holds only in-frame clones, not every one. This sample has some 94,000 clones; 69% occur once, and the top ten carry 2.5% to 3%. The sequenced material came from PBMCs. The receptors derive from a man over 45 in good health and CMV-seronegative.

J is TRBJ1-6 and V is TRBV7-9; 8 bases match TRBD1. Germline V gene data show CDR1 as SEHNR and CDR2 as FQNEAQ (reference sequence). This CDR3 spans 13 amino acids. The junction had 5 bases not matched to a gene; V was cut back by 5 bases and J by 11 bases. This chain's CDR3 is CASSVTQGAPLHF. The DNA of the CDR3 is TGTGCCAGCAGCGTCACACAGGGGGCACCCCTCCACTTT.

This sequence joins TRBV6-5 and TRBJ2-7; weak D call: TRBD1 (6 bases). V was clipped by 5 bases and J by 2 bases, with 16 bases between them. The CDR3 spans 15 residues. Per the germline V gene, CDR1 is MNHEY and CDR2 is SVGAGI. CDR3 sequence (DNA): TGTGCCAGCAGTCCGACTGACAGGACCCCCTACGAGCAGTACTTC. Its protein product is CASSPTDRTPYEQYF.

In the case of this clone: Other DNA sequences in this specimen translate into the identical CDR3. CDR3 sequence: CASSRQGGYGYTF. CDR3 sequence (DNA): TGTGCCAGCAGCCGCCAGGGAGGCTATGGCTACACCTTC. The V and J genes are TRBV7-2 and TRBJ1-2, with D tentatively TRBD1 (5 bases). Germline-derived CDR1 and CDR2 are SGHTA and FQGNSA. The length of the CDR3 is 13 residues. Deletions cut 5 bases from V and 4 bases from J, with 11 bases between.

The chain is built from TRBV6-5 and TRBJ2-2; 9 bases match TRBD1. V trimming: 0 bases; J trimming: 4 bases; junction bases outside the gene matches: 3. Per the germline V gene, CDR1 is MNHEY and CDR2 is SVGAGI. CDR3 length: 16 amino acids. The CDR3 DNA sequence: TGTGCCAGCAGTTACTCACAGGGGGCGCTCACCGGGGAGCTGTTTTTT. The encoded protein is CASSYSQGALTGELFF.

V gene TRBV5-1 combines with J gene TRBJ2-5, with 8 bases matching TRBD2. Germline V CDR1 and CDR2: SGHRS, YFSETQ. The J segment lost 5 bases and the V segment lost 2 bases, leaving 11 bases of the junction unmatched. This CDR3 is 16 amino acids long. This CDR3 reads CASSFNGLAYGETQYF. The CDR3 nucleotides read TGCGCCAGCAGCTTTAATGGACTAGCTTATGGGGAGACCCAGTACTTC.

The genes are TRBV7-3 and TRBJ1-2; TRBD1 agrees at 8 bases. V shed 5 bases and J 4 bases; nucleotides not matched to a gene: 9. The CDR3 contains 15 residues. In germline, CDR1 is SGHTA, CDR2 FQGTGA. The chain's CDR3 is CASSEGRTGSYGYTF. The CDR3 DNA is TGTGCCAGCAGCGAGGGACGGACAGGGTCCTATGGCTACACCTTC.

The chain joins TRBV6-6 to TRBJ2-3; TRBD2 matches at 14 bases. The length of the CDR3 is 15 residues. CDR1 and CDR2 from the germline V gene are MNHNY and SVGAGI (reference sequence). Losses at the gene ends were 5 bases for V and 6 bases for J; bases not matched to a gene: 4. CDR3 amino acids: CASSARLAGGDTQYF. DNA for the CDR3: TGTGCCAGCAGTGCCCGACTAGCGGGGGGGGATACGCAGTATTTT.

The CDR3 coding sequence is TGTGCCAGCAGGGGACAGGAGGACTATGGCTACACCTTC. Its protein is CASRGQEDYGYTF. The rearrangement links TRBV25-1 to TRBJ1-2, with 8 positions matching TRBD1. The CDR3 has 13 amino acids. Germline V gene sequence: CDR1 MGHDK, CDR2 SYGVNS. The V gene end was trimmed by 6 bases and the J gene end by 3 bases; junction bases not matched to a gene: 3.

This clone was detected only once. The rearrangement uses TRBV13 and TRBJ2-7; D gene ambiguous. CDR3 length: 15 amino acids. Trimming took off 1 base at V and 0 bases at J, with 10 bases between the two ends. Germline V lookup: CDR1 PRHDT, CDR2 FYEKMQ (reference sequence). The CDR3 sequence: CASSLAAAISYEQYF. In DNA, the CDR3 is TGTGCCAGCAGCTTAGCCGCGGCTATCTCCTACGAGCAGTACTTC.

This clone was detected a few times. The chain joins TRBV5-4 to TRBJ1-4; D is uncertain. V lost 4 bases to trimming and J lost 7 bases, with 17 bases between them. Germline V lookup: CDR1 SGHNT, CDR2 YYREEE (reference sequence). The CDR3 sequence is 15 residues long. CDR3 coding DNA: TGTGCCAGCAGCCCGGGAGGCGGGGTTATTGAAAAACTGTTTTTT. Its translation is CASSPGGGVIEKLFF.

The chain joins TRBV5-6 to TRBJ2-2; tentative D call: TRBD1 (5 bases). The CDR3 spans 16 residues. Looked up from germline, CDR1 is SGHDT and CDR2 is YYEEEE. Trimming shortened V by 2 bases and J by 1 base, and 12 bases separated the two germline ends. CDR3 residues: CASSFYRLGNTGELFF. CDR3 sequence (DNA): TGTGCCAGCAGCTTTTACAGGCTAGGGAACACCGGGGAGCTGTTTTTT.

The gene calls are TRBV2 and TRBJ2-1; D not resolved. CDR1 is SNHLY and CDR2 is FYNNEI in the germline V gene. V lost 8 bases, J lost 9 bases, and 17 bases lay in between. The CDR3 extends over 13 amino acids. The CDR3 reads CASGYLQDGEQFF. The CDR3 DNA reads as TGTGCCAGCGGATACCTTCAGGATGGTGAGCAGTTCTTC.

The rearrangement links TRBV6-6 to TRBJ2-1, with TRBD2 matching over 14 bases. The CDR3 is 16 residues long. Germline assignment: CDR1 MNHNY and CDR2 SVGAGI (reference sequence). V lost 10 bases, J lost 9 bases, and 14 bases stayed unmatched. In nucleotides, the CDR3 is TGTGCCATTTCTACCGCCGGGACTAGCGGGAGCGGTGAGCAGTTCTTC. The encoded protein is CAISTAGTSGSGEQFF.

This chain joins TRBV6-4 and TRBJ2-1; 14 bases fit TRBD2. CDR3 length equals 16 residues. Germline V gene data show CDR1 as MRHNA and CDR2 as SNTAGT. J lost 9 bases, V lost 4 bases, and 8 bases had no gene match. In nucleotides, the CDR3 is TGTGCCAGCAGTGTCCGGGGACTAGCGGGAGCGGCTGAGCAGTTCTTC. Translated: CASSVRGLAGAAEQFF.

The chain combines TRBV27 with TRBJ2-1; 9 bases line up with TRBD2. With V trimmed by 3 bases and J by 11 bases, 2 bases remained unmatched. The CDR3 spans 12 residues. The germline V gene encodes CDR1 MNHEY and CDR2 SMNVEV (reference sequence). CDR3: CASSFSGSKQFF. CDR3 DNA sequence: TGTGCCAGCAGTTTTAGCGGGAGTAAGCAGTTCTTC.

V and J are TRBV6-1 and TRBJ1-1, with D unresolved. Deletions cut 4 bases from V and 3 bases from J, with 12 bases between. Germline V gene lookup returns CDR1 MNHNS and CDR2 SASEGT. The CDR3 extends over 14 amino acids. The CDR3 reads CASSVLGEDTEAFF. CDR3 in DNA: TGTGCCAGCAGTGTTTTGGGAGAGGACACTGAAGCTTTCTTT.

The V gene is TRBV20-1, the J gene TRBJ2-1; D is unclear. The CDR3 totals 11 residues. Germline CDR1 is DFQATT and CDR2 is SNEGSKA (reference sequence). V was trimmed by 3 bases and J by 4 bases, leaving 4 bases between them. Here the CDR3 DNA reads TGCAGTGCTAGCCGGTACAATGAGCAGTTCTTC. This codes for CSASRYNEQFF.

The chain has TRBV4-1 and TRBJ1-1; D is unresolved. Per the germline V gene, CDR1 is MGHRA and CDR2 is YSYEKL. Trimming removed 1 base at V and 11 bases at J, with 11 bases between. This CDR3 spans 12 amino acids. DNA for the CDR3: TGCGCCAGCAGCCAAGGGAGAGCCCGGGCTTTCTTT. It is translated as CASSQGRARAFF.

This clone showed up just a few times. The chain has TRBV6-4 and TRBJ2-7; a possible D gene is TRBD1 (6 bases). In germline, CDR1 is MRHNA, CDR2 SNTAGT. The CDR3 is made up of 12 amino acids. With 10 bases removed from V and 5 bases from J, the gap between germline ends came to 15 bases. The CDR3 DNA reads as TGTGCCACACCCGCAGGACAGCACGAGCAGTACTTC. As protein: CATPAGQHEQYF.

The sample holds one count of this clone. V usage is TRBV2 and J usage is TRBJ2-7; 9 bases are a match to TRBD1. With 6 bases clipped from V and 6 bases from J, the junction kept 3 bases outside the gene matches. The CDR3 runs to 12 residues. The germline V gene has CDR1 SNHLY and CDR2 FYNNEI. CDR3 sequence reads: CASSGTGSEQYF. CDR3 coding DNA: TGTGCCAGCAGCGGGACAGGGTCCGAGCAGTACTTC.